This T cell receptor beta chain was sequenced for a study of CD8+ T cells in alopecia areata. The study's findings and limits: Because of a solitary nonresponder, the connection of baseline CD8+ expansion to response stays uncertain. For patients receiving tofacitinib, scalp clonality and expanded CD8+ clones among the top 100 significantly decreased.

Following extraction, RNA underwent reverse transcription to cDNA, which served as the sequencing template. Measured with immunoSEQ multiplex PCR; TCRdb has only the in-frame clones, and not every one. The sample lists a few hundred thousand clones, less than 45% seen once, with around 3% in the top ten. Concerning this clone: Its antigen is currently unknown.

As for treatment: oral pan-JAK inhibitor, 5-10 mg twice daily. CD4+ and CD8+ T cells were sorted from PBMCs stained for CD3, CD4 and CD8. The clonotype originates from a human donor with alopecia areata. The starting material was CD4+ T cells sorted from blood, obtained between weeks 36 and 40, from a patient treated with tofacitinib.

CDR3 sequence reads: CAAEWGGGAFF. CDR3 bases: TGTGCCGCGGAGTGGGGGGGAGGAGCTTTCTTT. The V and J genes are TRBV6-5 and TRBJ1-1; perhaps TRBD1 as D (5 bases). V gave up 11 bases and J gave up 10 bases, with 17 bases separating them. Germline loops: CDR1 MNHEY, CDR2 SVGAGI. CDR3 length equals 11 residues.